Below are 19 T cell receptor beta chains sequenced from a single sample in a study of OX40 agonist ivuxolimab in advanced cancers. Here immunoSEQ multiplex PCR was the method, and the copy in TCRdb shows in-frame clones only, minus some. Among about 77,000 clones listed, roughly 84% were seen once. The specimen comprised CD4+ or CD8+ T cells sorted from blood, sampled in a trial of the OX40 agonist ivuxolimab. The source is an adult with an advanced solid tumor such as melanoma, head and neck, liver or kidney cancer.

J is TRBJ2-5 and V is TRBV7-2; D uncertain. This CDR3 region has 16 residues. Trimming took 1 base from V and 7 from J, leaving 19 bases between them. CDR1 is SGHTA, CDR2 FQGNSA, per germline. CDR3 DNA sequence: TGTGCCAGCAGCTTAGAAGGATTCGGGCTGACGGGGACCCAGTACTTC. Residues: CASSLEGFGLTGTQYF.

This chain joins TRBV28 and TRBJ2-7; TRBD1 agrees at 11 bases. Germline CDR1 MDHEN, CDR2 SYDVKM. The CDR3 runs 16 residues. V shed 2 bases and J 6 bases; nucleotides not matched to a gene: 9. The CDR3 DNA reads TGTGCCAGCAGTTTACTTGGGACAGGGGGACTCGTCGAGCAGTACTTC. Its translation: CASSLLGTGGLVEQYF. Filled out from reference TRBV28 and TRBJ2-7, the complete variable domain reads DVKVTQSSRYLVKRTGEKVFLECVQDMDHENMFWYRQDPGLGLRLIYFSYDVKMKEKGDIPEGYSVSREKKERFSLILESASTNQTSMYLCASSLLGTGGLVEQYFGPGTRLTVT.

The V gene is TRBV5-1, the J gene TRBJ2-7; D unclear. Germline CDR1 SGHRS, CDR2 YFSETQ. There are 13 residues in the CDR3. The V and J ends lost 2 bases and 3 bases respectively, with 9 bases between them. The CDR3 loop is CASSLGQLYEQYF. CDR3 nucleotides: TGCGCCAGCAGCTTAGGGCAGCTCTACGAGCAGTACTTC.

The rearrangement links TRBV5-1 to TRBJ2-7, with 9 bases aligning to TRBD2. The CDR3 consists of 14 residues. J gave up 3 bases and V 5 bases, and 6 bases lay outside the gene matches. Looked up from germline, CDR1 is SGHRS and CDR2 is YFSETQ. The CDR3 loop reads CASSLAGDRYEQYF. CDR3 bases: TGCGCCAGCAGTTTAGCGGGAGACCGCTACGAGCAGTACTTC. The entire variable domain, with the rest obtained from reference TRBV5-1 and TRBJ2-7, is as follows: KAGVTQTPRYLIKTRGQQVTLSCSPISGHRSVSWYQQTPGQGLQFLFEYFSETQRNKGNFPGRFSGRQFSNSRSEMNVSTLELGDSALYLCASSLAGDRYEQYFGPGTRLTVT.

The V and J genes are TRBV11-1 and TRBJ2-3, with D possibly being TRBD2 (7 bases). Germline CDR1 SGHAT, CDR2 FQDESV (reference sequence). This CDR3 is 15 amino acids long. V gave up 5 bases and J gave up 4 bases, with 16 bases separating them. The CDR3 DNA reads as TGTGCCAGCAGCCTTGGGGGGGGGCCGGCAGATACGCAGTATTTT. This gives the protein CASSLGGGPADTQYF.

The sample holds one count of this clone. V usage is TRBV28 and J usage is TRBJ2-4, with 7 bases matching TRBD2. The germline gives CDR1 MDHEN, CDR2 SYDVKM. V trimming: 6 bases; J trimming: 6 bases; junction bases outside the gene matches: 11. The CDR3 extends over 15 amino acids. The CDR3, as DNA: TGTGCCAGCAGCCACGTTGGCGGGGGAGTAAACATTCAGTACTTC. Translation: CASSHVGGGVNIQYF.

The CDR3: CATSTGVSNEKLFF. The DNA for the CDR3 is TGTGCCACCTCGACAGGGGTTAGTAATGAAAAACTGTTTTTT. This chain connects TRBV5-5 to TRBJ1-4, with 8 bases fitting TRBD1. CDR3 length: 14 residues. Trimming cost V 9 bases and J 4 bases; bases outside gene matches: 8. Germline-derived CDR1 and CDR2 are SGHKS and YYEKEE (reference sequence).

V and J are TRBV25-1 and TRBJ2-6; TRBD2 is a possible D gene (5 bases). Per germline, CDR1 MGHDK and CDR2 SYGVNS. The CDR3 is 13 amino acids. Between the trimmed V and J ends, which lost 5 bases and 8 bases, there was a span of 10 bases. CDR3 sequence: CASSPSGSNVLTF. CDR3 in DNA: TGTGCCAGCAGTCCCTCGGGATCCAACGTCCTGACTTTC.

The chain links TRBV7-9 to TRBJ2-7, with D perhaps TRBD1 (5 bases). Germline loops: CDR1 SEHNR, CDR2 FQNEAQ (reference sequence). Trimming removed 1 base from V and 0 bases from J, with 13 bases in between. This CDR3 has 16 residues. The CDR3: CASSLGVQGNSYEQYF. The CDR3, as DNA: TGTGCCAGCAGCTTAGGCGTTCAGGGAAACTCCTACGAGCAGTACTTC.

V and J are TRBV7-7 and TRBJ2-5; 9 nucleotides align to TRBD1. Trimming removed 5 bases from V and 1 base from J; junction bases left unmatched: 8. In germline, CDR1 is SSHAT, CDR2 FNYEAQ (reference sequence). The CDR3 is 16 residues long. CDR3 region: CASSPGTGKVQETQYF. CDR3 coding DNA: TGTGCCAGCAGCCCGGGGACAGGGAAGGTCCAAGAGACCCAGTACTTC.

This clone appeared a single time. V usage is TRBV6-5 and J usage is TRBJ1-2; 7 positions agree with TRBD1. The CDR3 covers 13 residues. After removal of 5 bases from V and 5 bases from J, the junction contained 5 bases not matched to a gene. Germline CDR1 MNHEY, CDR2 SVGAGI. Here the CDR3 reads CASSPPRGYGYTF. CDR3 in DNA: TGTGCCAGCAGTCCCCCCAGGGGGTATGGCTACACCTTC.

This clone was counted a single time. J is TRBJ2-5 and V is TRBV7-3; 10 nucleotides agree with TRBD2. The length of the CDR3 is 18 residues. Trimming cost V 5 bases and J 1 base; bases outside gene matches: 13. CDR1 SGHTA and CDR2 FQGTGA come from the germline V gene. CDR3 DNA: TGTGCCAGCAGCCCTCGGGGCGGGACTAGCGCTTTCCAAGAGACCCAGTACTTC. This codes for CASSPRGGTSAFQETQYF.

V gene TRBV29-1 combines with J gene TRBJ1-2; maybe TRBD1 (5 bases). Per the germline V gene, CDR1 is SQVTM and CDR2 is ANQGSEA. This CDR3 comprises 13 residues. V lost 7 bases, J lost 7 bases, and 19 bases lay in between. The CDR3 bases are TGCAGCGCCGGAGGTCGGGGGACGGGTGGCTACACCTTC. Translated: CSAGGRGTGGYTF.

The J gene is TRBJ2-1, the V gene TRBV10-3, with TRBD2 matching over 9 bases. The CDR3 is made up of 16 amino acids. Germline V gene sequence: CDR1 ENHRY, CDR2 SYGVKD. The junction had 0 bases not matched to a gene; V was cut back by 0 bases and J by 0 bases. The CDR3 reads CAISESSGSSYNEQFF. CDR3 nucleotides: TGTGCCATCAGTGAGTCTAGCGGGAGCTCCTACAATGAGCAGTTCTTC.

The chain carries TRBV4-1 and TRBJ2-3; 15 positions agree with TRBD2. The germline V gene encodes CDR1 MGHRA and CDR2 YSYEKL. The CDR3 spans 18 residues. V trimming: 6 bases; J trimming: 1 base; junction bases outside the gene matches: 8. CDR3: CASRHGLAGGRGTDTQYF. The CDR3 bases are TGCGCCAGCAGACATGGACTAGCGGGGGGGCGTGGCACAGATACGCAGTATTTT.

The chain is built from TRBV7-2 and TRBJ2-1; TRBD1 agrees at 8 bases. This CDR3 has 16 amino acids. Trimming took 5 bases from V and 2 from J; bases not matched to a gene: 8. Germline CDR1 and CDR2: SGHTA and FQGNSA. CDR3 residues: CASSGGQGIAYNEQFF. CDR3 DNA sequence: TGTGCCAGCAGCGGCGGACAGGGCATAGCCTACAATGAGCAGTTCTTC.

The V and J genes are TRBV30 and TRBJ2-3, with D tentatively TRBD2 (5 bases). V was cut by 2 bases and J by 0 bases, with 24 bases left in between. The CDR3 covers 19 residues. CDR1 is GTSNPN, CDR2 SVGIG, per germline (reference sequence). CDR3 sequence (DNA): TGTGCCTGGAGTCTCCCCTGGGAACTATCAGCGGCGAGCACAGATACGCAGTATTTT. Translated, it gives CAWSLPWELSAASTDTQYF.

The chain couples TRBV19 to TRBJ1-5; perhaps TRBD1 as D (5 bases). The V end lost 7 bases, the J end lost 0 bases, and 13 bases lay between the germline ends. CDR1 is LNHDA, CDR2 SQIVND, per germline (reference sequence). This CDR3 region has 15 residues. The CDR3 reads CASTLQAPSNQPQHF. The CDR3 nucleotides are TGTGCCAGTACCCTACAGGCTCCTAGCAATCAGCCCCAGCATTTT.

In its sample, this clone was seen once. V is TRBV7-9 and J is TRBJ1-5, with D possibly matching TRBD1 (5 bases). Per the germline V gene, CDR1 is SEHNR and CDR2 is FQNEAQ (reference sequence). V was shortened by 4 bases and J by 7 bases, with 11 bases between the two germline ends. The CDR3 has 13 residues. The CDR3 loop is CASSSGTLQPQHF. The CDR3 DNA reads as TGTGCCAGCAGCTCCGGGACTTTGCAGCCCCAGCATTTT.